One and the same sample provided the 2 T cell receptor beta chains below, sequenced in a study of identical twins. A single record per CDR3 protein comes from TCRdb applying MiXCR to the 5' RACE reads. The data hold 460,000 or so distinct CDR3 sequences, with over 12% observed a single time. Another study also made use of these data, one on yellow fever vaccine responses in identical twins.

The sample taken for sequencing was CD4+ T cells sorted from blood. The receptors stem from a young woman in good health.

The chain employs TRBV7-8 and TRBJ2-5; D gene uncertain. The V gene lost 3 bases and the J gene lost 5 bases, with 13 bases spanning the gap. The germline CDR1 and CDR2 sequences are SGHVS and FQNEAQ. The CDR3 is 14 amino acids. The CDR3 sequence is CASSFRPDGETQYF. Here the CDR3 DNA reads TGTGCCAGCAGCTTTAGACCAGACGGGGAGACCCAGTACTTC. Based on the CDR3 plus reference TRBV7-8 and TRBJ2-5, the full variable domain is GAGVSQSPRYKVAKRGQDVALRCDPISGHVSLFWYQQALGQGPEFLTYFQNEAQLDKSGLPSDRFFAERPEGSVSTLKIQRTQQEDSAVYLCASSFRPDGETQYFGPGTRLLVL.

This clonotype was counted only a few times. The CDR3 reads CASSPSSGSSYNEQFF. DNA of the CDR3: TGCGCCAGCAGCCCCTCTAGCGGGAGCTCCTACAATGAGCAGTTCTTC. This chain uses TRBV5-1 with TRBJ2-1; 10 bases align to TRBD2. The CDR3 has 16 amino acids. From germline, CDR1 is SGHRS and CDR2 YFSETQ. The junction had 4 bases not matched to a gene; V was cut back by 4 bases and J by 0 bases.